The 13 T cell receptor beta chains below come from one sample, sequenced in a study of cytotoxic CD8 clonotypes in ibrutinib-treated CLL. The data were produced by immunoSEQ multiplex PCR, yet TCRdb's version contains in-frame clones alone and is incomplete. The sample yields some 76,000 clones, approximately 87% seen once. This specimen consisted of PBMCs, obtained after 24 months of ibrutinib treatment. All receptors derive from a human donor with chronic lymphocytic leukemia.

The V gene is TRBV7-8, the J gene TRBJ2-6; D ambiguous. V shed 0 bases and J shed 1 base, with 13 bases lying between them. The V gene's germline CDR1 is SGHVS and CDR2 FQNEAQ. The CDR3 covers 18 residues. The CDR3 DNA sequence: TGTGCCAGCAGCTTAGCGATCTGGACGGCTTCTGGGGCCAACGTCCTGACTTTC. This encodes CASSLAIWTASGANVLTF.

This chain joins TRBV5-8 and TRBJ2-3; TRBD2 aligns across 14 bases. With 3 bases clipped from V and 6 bases from J, the junction kept 12 bases outside the gene matches. The CDR3 extends over 18 amino acids. The germline V gene encodes CDR1 SGHTS and CDR2 YDEGEE. The CDR3: CASSSTRLAGGPWDTQYF. Here the CDR3 DNA reads TGTGCCAGCAGCTCTACGAGACTAGCGGGAGGGCCGTGGGATACGCAGTATTTT.

This clone was found a few times. The V gene is TRBV6-1, the J gene TRBJ1-5; D possibly corresponds to TRBD1 (6 bases). Looked up from germline, CDR1 is MNHNS and CDR2 is SASEGT. The V end was cut by 11 bases, the J end by 4 bases, with 15 bases between. This CDR3 is 13 amino acids long. CDR3 region: CALGHRENQPQHF. The DNA for the CDR3 is TGTGCCTTAGGGCACAGGGAGAATCAGCCCCAGCATTTT.

The rearrangement links TRBV5-4 to TRBJ2-1; 10 positions match TRBD2. Trimming removed 0 bases from V and 6 bases from J; junction bases left unmatched: 9. The germline CDR1 and CDR2 sequences are SGHNT and YYREEE (reference sequence). This CDR3 comprises 17 residues. Here the CDR3 DNA reads TGTGCCAGCAGCTTGGCCCCCCAAGCGGGAGGGGCCAATGAGCAGTTCTTC. The encoded protein is CASSLAPQAGGANEQFF. The variable domain in full, completed from reference TRBV5-4 and TRBJ2-1, reads ETGVTQSPTHLIKTRGQQVTLRCSSQSGHNTVSWYQQALGQGPQFIFQYYREEENGRGNFPPRFSGLQFPNYSSELNVNALELDDSALYLCASSLAPQAGGANEQFFGPGTRLTVL.

The chain combines TRBV25-1 with TRBJ1-1, with a tentative D call TRBD1 (5 bases). This CDR3 is 15 amino acids long. V lost 4 bases to trimming and J lost 4 bases, with 16 bases between them. Germline CDR1 MGHDK, CDR2 SYGVNS. As DNA, the CDR3 is TGTGCCAGCAGTGCCCTCGGTCGGGGGGGCACTGAAGCTTTCTTT. Its protein product is CASSALGRGGTEAFF.

This clone came up a few times. The rearrangement links TRBV19 to TRBJ2-7; D may be TRBD2 (5 bases). CDR1 and CDR2 from the germline V gene are LNHDA and SQIVND (reference sequence). V lost 3 bases, J lost 5 bases, and 23 bases lay in between. This CDR3 is built from 17 residues. The CDR3 sequence is CASSMAPSSSMADEQYF. For the CDR3, the DNA is TGTGCCAGTAGTATGGCGCCATCTAGCTCCATGGCAGACGAGCAGTACTTC.

The V gene is TRBV28, the J gene TRBJ2-2; 8 bases are a match to TRBD1. V was clipped by 4 bases and J by 3 bases; unmatched bases: 7. This CDR3 has 16 amino acids. Germline V CDR1 and CDR2: MDHEN, SYDVKM. The CDR3 coding sequence is TGTGCCAGCAGTTCCATTCCGGGACAGGACACCGGGGAGCTGTTTTTT. Translating it yields CASSSIPGQDTGELFF.

This clone has only one observation. This chain connects TRBV27 to TRBJ2-3; 7 bases are shared with TRBD1. The length of the CDR3 is 14 residues. Germline CDR1 is MNHEY and CDR2 is SMNVEV (reference sequence). The ends lost 4 bases at V and 4 bases at J; junction bases unmatched: 5. The CDR3 reads CASSSRQGPDTQYF. CDR3 in DNA: TGTGCCAGCAGTTCACGACAGGGCCCAGATACGCAGTATTTT.

The J gene is TRBJ2-1, the V gene TRBV19; 7 bases match TRBD2. The length of the CDR3 is 15 residues. Per the germline V gene, CDR1 is LNHDA and CDR2 is SQIVND (reference sequence). Trimming at V came to 7 bases and at J to 8 bases, leaving 14 bases not matched to a gene. The CDR3 DNA reads as TGTGCCAGTAACGCGGGGGACTACCTGCGGGATGAGCAGTTCTTC. Translated, it gives CASNAGDYLRDEQFF.

The CDR3 DNA sequence: TGCGCCAGCAGCTTGTTTACGGGAAACTACGAGCAGTACTTC. Its protein is CASSLFTGNYEQYF. The chain has TRBV5-1 and TRBJ2-7, with D perhaps matching TRBD2 (5 bases). Looked up from germline, CDR1 is SGHRS and CDR2 is YFSETQ. The CDR3 loop spans 14 amino acids. V gave up 1 base and J gave up 3 bases, with 11 bases separating them.

This sequence joins TRBV23-1 and TRBJ2-7; the D is unclear. TRBV23-1 is filed as an ORF, its function uncertain. CDR3 length: 12 residues. The V end was cut by 6 bases, the J end by 1 base, with 7 bases between. The CDR3 nucleotides read TGCGCCAGCAGGGCAGGATCCTACGAGCAGTACTTC. Its translation is CASRAGSYEQYF.

This clone was observed a few times. This sequence joins TRBV9 and TRBJ2-3; possible D gene TRBD2, 7 bases. The germline CDR1 and CDR2 sequences are SGDLS and YYNGEE. The V end was cut by 0 bases, the J end by 7 bases, with 18 bases between. The length of the CDR3 is 16 residues. The CDR3 here is CASSVESSGGRNTQYF. The CDR3 nucleotides read TGTGCCAGCAGCGTAGAGAGTTCCGGGGGGCGGAATACGCAGTATTTT.

The V call is TRBV7-6, the J call TRBJ1-5; D perhaps matches TRBD1 (6 bases). Between the trimmed V and J ends, which lost 10 bases and 5 bases, there was a span of 24 bases. CDR3 size: 16 residues. The germline CDR1 and CDR2 sequences are SGHVS and FNYEAQ. The CDR3 DNA is TGTGCCAAGAATAGTGGGGGCCGAGAATGTGATCAGCCCCAGCATTTT. Its translation is CAKNSGGRECDQPQHF.